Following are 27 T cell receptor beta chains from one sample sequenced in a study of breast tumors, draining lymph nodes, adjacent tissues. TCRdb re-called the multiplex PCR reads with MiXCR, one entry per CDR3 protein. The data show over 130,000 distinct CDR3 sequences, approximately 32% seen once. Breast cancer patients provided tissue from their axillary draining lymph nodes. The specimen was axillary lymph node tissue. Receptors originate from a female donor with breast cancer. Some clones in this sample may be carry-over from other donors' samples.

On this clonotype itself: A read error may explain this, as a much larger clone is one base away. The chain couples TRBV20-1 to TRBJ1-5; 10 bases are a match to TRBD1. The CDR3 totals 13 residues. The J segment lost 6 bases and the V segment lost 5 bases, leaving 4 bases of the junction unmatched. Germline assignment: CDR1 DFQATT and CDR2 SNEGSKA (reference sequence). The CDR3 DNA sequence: TGCAGTGCTGGGGGGACAGGGGCTCAGCCCCAGCATTTT. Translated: CSAGGTGAQPQHF.

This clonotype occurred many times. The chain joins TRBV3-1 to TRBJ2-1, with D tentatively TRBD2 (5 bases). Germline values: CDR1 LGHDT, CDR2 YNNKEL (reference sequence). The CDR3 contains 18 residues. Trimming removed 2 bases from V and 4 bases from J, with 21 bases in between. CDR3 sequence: CASSQHRGGLLGYNEQFF. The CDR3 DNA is TGTGCCAGCAGCCAACACCGGGGTGGCCTCCTCGGGTACAATGAGCAGTTCTTC.

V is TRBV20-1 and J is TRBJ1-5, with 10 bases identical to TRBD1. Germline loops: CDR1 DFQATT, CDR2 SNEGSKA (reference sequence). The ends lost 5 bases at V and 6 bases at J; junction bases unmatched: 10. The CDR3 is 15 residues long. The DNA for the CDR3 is TGCAGTGCTTGGGGAGGACAGGGGGGCATTCAGCCCCAGCATTTT. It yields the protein CSAWGGQGGIQPQHF.

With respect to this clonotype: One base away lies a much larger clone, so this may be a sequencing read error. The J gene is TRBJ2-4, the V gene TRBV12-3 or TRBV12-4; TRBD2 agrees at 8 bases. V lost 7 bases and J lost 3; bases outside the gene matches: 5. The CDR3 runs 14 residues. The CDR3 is CASKLGGGKNIQYF. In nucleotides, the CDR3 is TGTGCCAGCAAGCTCGGGGGGGGCAAAAACATTCAGTACTTC.

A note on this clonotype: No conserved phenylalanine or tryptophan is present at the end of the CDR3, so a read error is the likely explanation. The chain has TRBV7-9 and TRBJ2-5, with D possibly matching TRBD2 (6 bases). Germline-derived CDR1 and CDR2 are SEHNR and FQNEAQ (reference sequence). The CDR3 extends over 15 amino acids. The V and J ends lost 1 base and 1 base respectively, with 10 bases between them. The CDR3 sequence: CASSLGDGSQETQYL. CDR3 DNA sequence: TGTGCCAGCAGCTTAGGGGACGGGAGCCAAGAGACCCAGTACCTC.

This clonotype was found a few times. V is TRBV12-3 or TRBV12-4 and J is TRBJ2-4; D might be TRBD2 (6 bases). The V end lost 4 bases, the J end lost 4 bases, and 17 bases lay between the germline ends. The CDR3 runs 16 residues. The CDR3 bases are TGTGCCAGCAGTTCTCGGGGGAGGTCGGGGAAAAACATTCAGTACTTC. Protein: CASSSRGRSGKNIQYF.

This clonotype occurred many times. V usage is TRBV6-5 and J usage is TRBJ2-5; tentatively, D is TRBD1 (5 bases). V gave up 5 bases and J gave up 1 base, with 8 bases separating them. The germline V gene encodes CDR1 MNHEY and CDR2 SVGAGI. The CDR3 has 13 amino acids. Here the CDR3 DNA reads TGTGCCAGCAGTAGACAGTTCCAAGAGACCCAGTACTTC. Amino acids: CASSRQFQETQYF.

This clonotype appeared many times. The CDR3, as DNA: TGTGCCAGCAGCGTAGTTGGGGGGGGCACAGATACGCAGTATTTT. It is translated as CASSVVGGGTDTQYF. The rearrangement joins TRBV9 to TRBJ2-3; TRBD2 matches 7 bases. The V gene's germline CDR1 is SGDLS and CDR2 YYNGEE. The CDR3 contains 15 residues. Germline trimming cut 0 bases from V and 1 base from J; bases unmatched to any gene: 2.

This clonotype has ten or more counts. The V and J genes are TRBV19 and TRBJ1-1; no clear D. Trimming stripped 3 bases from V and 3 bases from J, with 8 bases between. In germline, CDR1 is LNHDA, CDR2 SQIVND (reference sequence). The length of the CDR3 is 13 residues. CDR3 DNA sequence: TGTGCCAGTAGTATGGGCAGTTACACTGAAGCTTTCTTT. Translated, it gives CASSMGSYTEAFF.

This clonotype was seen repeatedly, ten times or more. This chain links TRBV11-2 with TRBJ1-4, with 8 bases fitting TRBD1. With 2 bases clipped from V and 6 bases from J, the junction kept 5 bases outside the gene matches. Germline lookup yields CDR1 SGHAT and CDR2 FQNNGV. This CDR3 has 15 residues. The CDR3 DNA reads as TGTGCCAGCAGCTTACAGGGACAGGATGATGAAAAACTGTTTTTT. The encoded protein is CASSLQGQDDEKLFF. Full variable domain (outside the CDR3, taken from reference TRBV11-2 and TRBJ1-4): EAGVAQSPRYKIIEKRQSVAFWCNPISGHATLYWYQQILGQGPKLLIQFQNNGVVDDSQLPKDRFSAERLKGVDSTLKIQPAKLEDSAVYLCASSLQGQDDEKLFFGSGTQLSVL.

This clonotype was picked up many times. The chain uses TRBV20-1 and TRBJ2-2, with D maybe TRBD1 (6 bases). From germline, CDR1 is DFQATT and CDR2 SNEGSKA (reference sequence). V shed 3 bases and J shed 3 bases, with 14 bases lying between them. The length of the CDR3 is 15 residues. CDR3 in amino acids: CSASSGQRYTGELFF. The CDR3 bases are TGCAGTGCTAGCTCCGGACAGCGATACACCGGGGAGCTGTTTTTT.

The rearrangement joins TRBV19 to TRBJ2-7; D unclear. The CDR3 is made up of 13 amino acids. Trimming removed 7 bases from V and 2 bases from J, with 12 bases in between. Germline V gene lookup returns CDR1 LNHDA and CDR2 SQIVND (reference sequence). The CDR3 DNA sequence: TGTGCCAGTAAGGGCTCCGGAGCCTACGAGCAGTACTTC. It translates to CASKGSGAYEQYF. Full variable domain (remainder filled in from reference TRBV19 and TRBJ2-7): DGGITQSPKYLFRKEGQNVTLSCEQNLNHDAMYWYRQDPGQGLRLIYYSQIVNDFQKGDIAEGYSVSREKKESFPLTVTSAQKNPTAFYLCASKGSGAYEQYFGPGTRLTVT.

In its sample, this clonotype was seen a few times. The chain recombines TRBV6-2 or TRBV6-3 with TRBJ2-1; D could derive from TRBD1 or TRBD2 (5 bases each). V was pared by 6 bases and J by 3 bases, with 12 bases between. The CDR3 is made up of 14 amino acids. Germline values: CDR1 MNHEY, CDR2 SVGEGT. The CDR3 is CASRLPGSYNEQFF. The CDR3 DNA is TGTGCCAGCAGGCTGCCAGGGAGCTACAATGAGCAGTTCTTC.

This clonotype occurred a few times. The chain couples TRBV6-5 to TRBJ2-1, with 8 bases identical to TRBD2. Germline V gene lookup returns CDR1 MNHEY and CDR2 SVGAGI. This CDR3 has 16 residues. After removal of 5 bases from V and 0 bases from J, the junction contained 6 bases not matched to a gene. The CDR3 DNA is TGTGCCAGCAGTAGATCGGGGGGGGTCTCCTACAATGAGCAGTTCTTC. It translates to CASSRSGGVSYNEQFF.

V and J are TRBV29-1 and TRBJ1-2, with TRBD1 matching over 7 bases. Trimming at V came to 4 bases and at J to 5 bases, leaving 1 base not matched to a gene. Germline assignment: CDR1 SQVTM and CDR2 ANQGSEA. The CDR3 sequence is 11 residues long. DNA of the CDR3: TGCAGCGTTGCAGGGGGGTATGGCTACACCTTC. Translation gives CSVAGGYGYTF.

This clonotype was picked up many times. DNA for the CDR3: TGTGCCAGCAGCGTAGTTGGGCTCACCGGGGAGCTGTTTTTT. Its protein is CASSVVGLTGELFF. This sequence joins TRBV9 and TRBJ2-2; unclear D gene. CDR3 size: 14 residues. V lost 0 bases to trimming and J lost 4 bases, with 7 bases between them. Germline CDR1 is SGDLS and CDR2 is YYNGEE.

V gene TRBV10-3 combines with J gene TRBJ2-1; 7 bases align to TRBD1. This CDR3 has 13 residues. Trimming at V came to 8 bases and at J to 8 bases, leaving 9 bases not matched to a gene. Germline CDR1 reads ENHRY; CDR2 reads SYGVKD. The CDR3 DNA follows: TGTGCCATCGCACCGAGGGGGCTGGATGAGCAGTTCTTC. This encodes CAIAPRGLDEQFF.

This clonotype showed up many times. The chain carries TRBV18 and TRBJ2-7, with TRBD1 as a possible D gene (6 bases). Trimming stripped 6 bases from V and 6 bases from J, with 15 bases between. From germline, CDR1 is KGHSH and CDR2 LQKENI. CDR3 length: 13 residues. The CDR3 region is CASSLDRKGEQYV. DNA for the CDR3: TGTGCCAGCTCCCTCGACAGGAAAGGCGAGCAGTACGTC.

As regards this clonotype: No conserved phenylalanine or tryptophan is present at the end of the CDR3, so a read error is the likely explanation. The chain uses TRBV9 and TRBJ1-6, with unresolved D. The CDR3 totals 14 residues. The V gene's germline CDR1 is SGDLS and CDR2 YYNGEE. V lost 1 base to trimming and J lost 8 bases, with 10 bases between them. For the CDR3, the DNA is TGTGCCAGCAGCGTATTACAGCTGGATTCACCCCTCCACCTT. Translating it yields CASSVLQLDSPLHL.

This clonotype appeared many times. The CDR3 protein is CASSLGQGGGYTF. For the CDR3, the DNA is TGTGCCAGCAGCTTGGGACAGGGGGGTGGCTACACCTTC. This sequence joins TRBV5-5 and TRBJ1-2, with 9 nucleotides matching TRBD1. The CDR3 has 13 amino acids. The ends lost 0 bases at V and 7 bases at J; junction bases unmatched: 1. Germline CDR1 and CDR2: SGHKS and YYEKEE (reference sequence).

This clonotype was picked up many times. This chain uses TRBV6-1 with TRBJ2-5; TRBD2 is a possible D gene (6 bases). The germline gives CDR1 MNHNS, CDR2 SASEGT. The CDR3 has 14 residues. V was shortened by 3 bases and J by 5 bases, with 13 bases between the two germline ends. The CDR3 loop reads CASSDGGGRETQYF. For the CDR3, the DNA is TGTGCCAGCAGTGACGGGGGAGGCAGGGAGACCCAGTACTTC.

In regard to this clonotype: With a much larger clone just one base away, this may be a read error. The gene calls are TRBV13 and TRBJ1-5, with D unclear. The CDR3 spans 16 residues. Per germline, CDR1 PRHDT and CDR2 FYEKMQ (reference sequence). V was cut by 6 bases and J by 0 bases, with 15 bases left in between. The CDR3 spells CASSFPPGISNQPQHF. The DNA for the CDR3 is TGTGCCAGCAGTTTCCCCCCCGGGATTAGCAATCAGCCCCAGCATTTT.

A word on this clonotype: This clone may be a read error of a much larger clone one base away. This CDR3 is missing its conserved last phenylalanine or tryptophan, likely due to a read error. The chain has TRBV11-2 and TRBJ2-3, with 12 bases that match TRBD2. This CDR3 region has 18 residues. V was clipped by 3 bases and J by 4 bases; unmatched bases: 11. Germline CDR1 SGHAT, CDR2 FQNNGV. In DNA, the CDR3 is TGTGCCAGCAGCTTTACTAGCGGGGGGACTACTTGGGCAGATACGCAGTATTCT. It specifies CASSFTSGGTTWADTQYS.

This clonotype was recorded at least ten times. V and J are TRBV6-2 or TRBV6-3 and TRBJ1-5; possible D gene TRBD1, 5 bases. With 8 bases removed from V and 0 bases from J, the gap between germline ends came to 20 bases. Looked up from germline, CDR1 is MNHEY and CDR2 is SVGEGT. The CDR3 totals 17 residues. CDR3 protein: CASWGWAGGSSNQPQHF. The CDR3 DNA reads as TGTGCCAGCTGGGGCTGGGCAGGAGGTTCTAGCAATCAGCCCCAGCATTTT.

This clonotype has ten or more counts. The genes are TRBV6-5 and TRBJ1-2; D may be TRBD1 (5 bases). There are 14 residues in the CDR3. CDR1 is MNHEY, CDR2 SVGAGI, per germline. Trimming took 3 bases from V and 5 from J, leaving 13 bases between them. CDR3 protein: CASSYHTGQYGYTF. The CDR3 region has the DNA TGTGCCAGCAGTTATCATACAGGCCAATATGGCTACACCTTC.

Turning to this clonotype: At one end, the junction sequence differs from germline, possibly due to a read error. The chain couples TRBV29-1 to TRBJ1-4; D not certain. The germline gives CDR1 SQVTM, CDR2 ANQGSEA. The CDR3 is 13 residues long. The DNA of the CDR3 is TGCAGCGCGTCGGACGCAACTAATGAAAGACTGTTTTTT. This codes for CSASDATNERLFF.

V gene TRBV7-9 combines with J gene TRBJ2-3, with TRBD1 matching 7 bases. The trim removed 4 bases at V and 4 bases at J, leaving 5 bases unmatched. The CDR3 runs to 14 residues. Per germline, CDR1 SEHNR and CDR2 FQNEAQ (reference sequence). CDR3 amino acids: CASSSTGAADTQYF. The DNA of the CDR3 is TGTGCCAGCAGCTCCACAGGGGCTGCAGATACGCAGTATTTT. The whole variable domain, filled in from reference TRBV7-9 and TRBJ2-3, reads DTGVSQNPRHKITKRGQNVTFRCDPISEHNRLYWYRQTLGQGPEFLTYFQNEAQLEKSRLLSDRFSAERPKGSFSTLEIQRTEQGDSAMYLCASSSTGAADTQYFGPGTRLTVL.